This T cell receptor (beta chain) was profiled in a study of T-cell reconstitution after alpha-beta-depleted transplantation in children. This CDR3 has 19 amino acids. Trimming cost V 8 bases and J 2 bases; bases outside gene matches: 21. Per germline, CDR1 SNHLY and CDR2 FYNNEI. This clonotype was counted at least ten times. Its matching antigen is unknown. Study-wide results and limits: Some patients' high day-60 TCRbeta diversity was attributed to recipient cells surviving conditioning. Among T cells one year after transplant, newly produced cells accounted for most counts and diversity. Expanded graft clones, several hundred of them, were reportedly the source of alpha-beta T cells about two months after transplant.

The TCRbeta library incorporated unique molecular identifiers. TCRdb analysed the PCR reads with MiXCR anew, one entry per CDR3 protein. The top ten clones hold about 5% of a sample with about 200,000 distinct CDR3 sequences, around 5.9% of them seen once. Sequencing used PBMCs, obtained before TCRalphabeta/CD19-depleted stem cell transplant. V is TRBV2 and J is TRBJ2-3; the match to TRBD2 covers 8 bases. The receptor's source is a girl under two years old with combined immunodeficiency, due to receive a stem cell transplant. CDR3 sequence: CASLIGRWRGVGVTDTQYF. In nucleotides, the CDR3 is TGTGCCAGCCTAATAGGGAGATGGCGGGGGGTCGGTGTCACAGATACGCAGTATTTT.